This record looks at one T cell receptor beta chain sequence and its context. Time point meaning: baseline, week 1 (first vaccination visit). The sample's treatment: pre-vaccination baseline after standard-of-care therapy. V was pared by 8 bases and J by 3 bases, with 5 bases of the junction left unmatched. From germline, CDR1 is SGDLS and CDR2 YYNGEE. The CDR3 consists of 14 residues. The sample comes from a study of a mutant IDH1 vaccine in newly diagnosed glioma. Sequencing used immunoSEQ multiplex PCR; TCRdb keeps in-frame clones, though not all of them. The sample shows tens of thousands of clones, around 80% of them seen only once.

This chain connects TRBV9 to TRBJ2-2; 9 bases align to TRBD2. Sequences were derived from peripheral blood mononuclear cells (PBMCs), sampled from a glioma patient treated with radiotherapy, temozolomide or both. The TCR was taken from a woman under 30 with glioma. Some clones in this sample may be carry-over from other donors' samples. As DNA, the CDR3 is TGTGCCAGTGGACTAGCGATATACACCGGGGAGCTGTTTTTT. Its translation: CASGLAIYTGELFF.